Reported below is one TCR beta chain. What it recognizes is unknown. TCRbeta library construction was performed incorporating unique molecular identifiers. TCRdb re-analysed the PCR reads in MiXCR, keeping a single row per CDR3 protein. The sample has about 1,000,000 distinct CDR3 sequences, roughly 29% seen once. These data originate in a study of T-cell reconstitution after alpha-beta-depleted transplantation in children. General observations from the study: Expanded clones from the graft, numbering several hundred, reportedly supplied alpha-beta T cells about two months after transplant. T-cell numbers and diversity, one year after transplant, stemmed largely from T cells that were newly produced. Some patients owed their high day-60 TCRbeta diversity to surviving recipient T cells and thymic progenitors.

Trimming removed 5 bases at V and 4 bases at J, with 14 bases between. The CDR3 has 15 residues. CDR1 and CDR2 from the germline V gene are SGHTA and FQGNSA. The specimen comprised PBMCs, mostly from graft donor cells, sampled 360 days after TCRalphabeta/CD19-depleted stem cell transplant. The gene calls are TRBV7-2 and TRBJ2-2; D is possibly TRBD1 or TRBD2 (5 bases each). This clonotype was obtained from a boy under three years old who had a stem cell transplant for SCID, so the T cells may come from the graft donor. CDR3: CASSPGPRGTGELFF. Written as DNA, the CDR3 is TGTGCCAGCAGCCCGGGACCCCGAGGCACCGGGGAGCTGTTTTTT.